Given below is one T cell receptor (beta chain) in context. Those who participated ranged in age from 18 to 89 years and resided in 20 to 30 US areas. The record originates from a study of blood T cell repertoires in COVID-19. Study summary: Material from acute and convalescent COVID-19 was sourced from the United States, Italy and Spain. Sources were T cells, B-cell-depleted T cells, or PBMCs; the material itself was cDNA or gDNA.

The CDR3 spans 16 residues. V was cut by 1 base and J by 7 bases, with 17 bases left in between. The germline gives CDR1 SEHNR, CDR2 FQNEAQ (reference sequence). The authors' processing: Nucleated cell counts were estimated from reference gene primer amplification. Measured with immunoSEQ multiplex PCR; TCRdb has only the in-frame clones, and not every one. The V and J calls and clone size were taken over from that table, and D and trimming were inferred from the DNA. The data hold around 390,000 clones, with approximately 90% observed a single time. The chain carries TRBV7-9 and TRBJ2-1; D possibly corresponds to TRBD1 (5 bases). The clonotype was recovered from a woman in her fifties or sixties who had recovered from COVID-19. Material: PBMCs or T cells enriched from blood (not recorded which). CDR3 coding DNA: TGTGCCAGCAGCTTAGTTAGGGGATTGCTGGGGAATGAGCAGTTCTTC. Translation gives CASSLVRGLLGNEQFF.